Listed below are T cell receptor beta chains from one sample, sequenced in a study of cytomegalovirus exposure and HLA in healthy donors. TCRdb keeps only in-frame clones here, not all; method: immunoSEQ multiplex PCR. This repertoire shows about 140,000 clones, 70% to 90% found once; its top ten account for about 2.8%. The specimen sequenced was PBMCs. All receptors come from a man aged 18 to 35 in good health and CMV-seronegative. Each CDR3 is given with its conserved first and last residue. The D gene is left open where the match is weak.

D,length,J,V,DNA,CDR3
-,14,TRBJ2-5,TRBV27,TGTGCCAGCAGTTTATCCCCCGGGTCGGAGACCCAGTACTTC,CASSLSPGSETQYF
-,19,TRBJ1-1,TRBV19,TGTGCCAGTAGTCTACCGGCCCTCGGGAGTCCGAGCCTCAACACTGAAGCTTTCTTT,CASSLPALGSPSLNTEAFF
-,14,TRBJ2-7,TRBV5-4,TGTGCCAGCAGCCCCGAACAGGAGAGCTACGAGCAGTACTTC,CASSPEQESYEQYF
TRBD2,16,TRBJ2-3,TRBV18,TGTGCCAGCTCGTCAACTAGCGGGGTCCTTACAGATACGCAGTATTTT,CASSSTSGVLTDTQYF
-,11,TRBJ2-1,TRBV28,TGTGCCAGCATAACCCGGGGTGAGCAGTTCTTC,CASITRGEQFF
-,14,TRBJ1-1,TRBV6-1,TGTGCCAGCAGTGAGGGAGACATGAACACTGAAGCTTTCTTT,CASSEGDMNTEAFF
-,15,TRBJ1-5,TRBV6-4,TGTGCCAGCAGTGAGGGCAGACCGAGCAGTCAGCCCCAGCATTTT,CASSEGRPSSQPQHF
-,13,TRBJ2-7,TRBV7-8,TGTGCCAGCAGCTTAGGACGGGCCTACGAGCAGTACTTC,CASSLGRAYEQYF
-,16,TRBJ2-7,TRBV12-5,TGTGCTAGTGGCCTTTACATAATGGCCACATCCTACGAGCAGTACTTC,CASGLYIMATSYEQYF
-,13,TRBJ1-1,TRBV5-4,TGTGCCAGCAGGTACGCCAGGAACACTGAAGCTTTCTTT,CASRYARNTEAFF
TRBD1,15,TRBJ1-1,TRBV28,TGTGCCAGCAATCCCGGACAGGGTGGGATATATGAAGCTTTCTTT,CASNPGQGGIYEAFF
-,15,TRBJ1-5,TRBV11-3,TGTGCCAGCAGCTTGTCCTATAATAGCAATCAGCCCCAGCATTTT,CASSLSYNSNQPQHF
TRBD2,14,TRBJ2-3,TRBV28,TGTGCCAGCAGGAGATCAGGGAGGGTAGATACGCAGTATTTT,CASRRSGRVDTQYF
-,14,TRBJ2-2,TRBV27,TGTGCCAGCAGTTTCTCCGGACTGACCGGGGAGCTGTTTTTT,CASSFSGLTGELFF
TRBD2,17,TRBJ2-7,TRBV27,TGTGCCAGCAGTCCGGGACTAGCTAGACCCCCGTCCTACGAGCAGTACTTC,CASSPGLARPPSYEQYF
TRBD1,14,TRBJ1-1,TRBV9,TGTGCCAGCAGCGTCAGGGGGCAGAACACTGAAGCTTTCTTT,CASSVRGQNTEAFF
TRBD2,16,TRBJ2-7,TRBV5-4,TGTGCCAGCAGCCTGGCGGGCGCGGGAGGGTTCTACGAGCAGTACTTC,CASSLAGAGGFYEQYF
TRBD1,18,TRBJ2-3,TRBV9,TGTGCCAGCAGCGCAACCCCAGATCGGACAGGGGTGACAGATACGCAGTATTTT,CASSATPDRTGVTDTQYF
-,15,TRBJ2-7,TRBV19,TGTGCCAGTAGTATAGTCCCAGGGATGTCCTACGAGCAGTACTTC,CASSIVPGMSYEQYF
TRBD2,17,TRBJ2-3,TRBV11-2,TGTGCCAGCAGTTACCGACTAGCGGGGTATAGCACAGATACGCAGTATTTT,CASSYRLAGYSTDTQYF
TRBD1,16,TRBJ1-2,TRBV7-9,TGTGCCAGCAGCTTAGGAGGGACAGGGAAAGACTATGGCTACACCTTC,CASSLGGTGKDYGYTF
-,14,TRBJ2-3,TRBV6-5,TGTGCCAGCCGGCGCTCGGGGGGCACAGATACGCAGTATTTT,CASRRSGGTDTQYF
-,14,TRBJ2-3,TRBV6-1,TGTGCCAGCAGTGAAGGACAGGCCACAGATACGCAGTATTTT,CASSEGQATDTQYF
-,15,TRBJ1-2,TRBV5-1,TGCGCCAGCAGCACCCAGGGGACCGCGGGCTATGGCTACACCTTC,CASSTQGTAGYGYTF
-,14,TRBJ2-5,TRBV28,TGTGCCAGCAGTTCTCCAGGGATGGGAGAGACCCAGTACTTC,CASSSPGMGETQYF
TRBD1,15,TRBJ1-2,TRBV4-3,TGCGCCAGCAGCCAGAGCGGGACAGGGCACTATGGCTACACCTTC,CASSQSGTGHYGYTF